This T cell receptor beta chain derives from a study of blood T cell repertoires in COVID-19. The wider study: T cells, B-cell-depleted T cells, or PBMCs provided the cDNA or gDNA that served as material.

Only in-frame clones appear in the TCRdb table, and some are missing; sequencing was by immunoSEQ multiplex PCR. The sample carries roughly 95,000 clones, around 81% recorded once. As concerns this clone: Other DNA variants within this sample encode the same CDR3.

CDR3 size: 11 residues. CDR1 SGHVS and CDR2 FNYEAQ come from the germline V gene. V dropped 8 bases and J dropped 4 bases, with 6 bases sitting between them. The receptor was isolated from a man in his sixties with acute or convalescent COVID-19. The rearrangement joins TRBV7-6 to TRBJ2-1, with D unclear. Sequences were obtained from peripheral blood. This chain's CDR3 is CASGGYNEQFF. CDR3 in DNA: TGTGCCAGCGGCGGTTACAATGAGCAGTTCTTC.